This TCR beta chain originates from a study of regulatory T cells in long-lasting Graves disease. Only a few counts were recorded for this clonotype. Sequencing libraries for TCR beta were prepared with iRepertoire HTBI primers and Arm-PCR of CDR3 regions. Via MiXCR, TCRdb re-called the multiplex PCR reads, giving one row per CDR3 protein. Of about 420,000 distinct CDR3 sequences listed, roughly 15% are singletons. This CDR3 region has 12 residues. Germline-derived CDR1 and CDR2 are MNHEY and SMNVEV (reference sequence). V gave up 6 bases and J gave up 5 bases, with 7 bases separating them. Time point noted: newly diagnosed GD, antithyroid drugs for less than 3 months. There was RNA extracted from PBMCs, and the TCR library was made from it. The data were also submitted as part of a second study, on T cells in Graves' hyperthyroidism and ophthalmopathy. This second study notes: Patients with uncontrolled infections, other autoimmune diseases, pregnancy or lactation were excluded.

This clonotype originated in a woman aged 18-30 years with Graves disease. The source material was peripheral blood mononuclear cells (PBMCs), sampled at new diagnosis, from a patient treated with antithyroid drugs. J is TRBJ2-2 and V is TRBV27; D is uncertain. DNA of the CDR3: TGTGCCAGCAGATTAGCAACCGGGGAGCTGTTTTTT. It translates to CASRLATGELFF.